Below are 4 T cell receptor beta chains sequenced from a single sample in a study of cytomegalovirus exposure and HLA in healthy donors. 13 Jbeta primers and 60 Vbeta primers were used for the PCR. Here immunoSEQ multiplex PCR was the method, and the copy in TCRdb shows in-frame clones only, minus some. The data contain roughly 190,000 clones, less than 80% of them seen just once; the ten biggest clones take up less than 3%. The sequenced sample consisted of PBMCs. These receptors all come from a man aged 35 to 55 in good health and CMV-seronegative.

This clone was counted a few times. V gene TRBV5-1 combines with J gene TRBJ2-1; 9 nucleotides line up with TRBD2. The V segment lost 4 bases and the J segment 8 bases; nucleotides outside the gene matches: 10. The CDR3 covers 15 residues. CDR1 is SGHRS and CDR2 is YFSETQ in the germline V gene. CDR3 amino acids: CASSPPAGGGDEQFF. Written as DNA, the CDR3 is TGCGCCAGCAGCCCGCCGGCGGGAGGGGGAGATGAGCAGTTCTTC.

V is TRBV7-8 and J is TRBJ2-1, with 11 bases fitting TRBD1. After removal of 5 bases from V and 10 bases from J, the junction contained 10 bases not matched to a gene. The CDR3 extends over 15 amino acids. Per the germline V gene, CDR1 is SGHVS and CDR2 is FQNEAQ. The CDR3 DNA follows: TGTGCCAGCAGCGTCTACCCGGGACAGGGGGACGAGCAGTTCTTC. It codes for CASSVYPGQGDEQFF.

V usage is TRBV9 and J usage is TRBJ1-2, with a tentative D call TRBD1 (6 bases). The CDR3 sequence is 15 residues long. The germline V gene encodes CDR1 SGDLS and CDR2 YYNGEE. The V end lost 0 bases, the J end lost 4 bases, and 13 bases lay between the germline ends. The CDR3 reads CASSVVGDTSYGYTF. The CDR3 DNA is TGTGCCAGCAGCGTAGTGGGGGACACGAGCTATGGCTACACCTTC.

The sample holds a few counts of this clone. The V call is TRBV30, the J call TRBJ1-2; TRBD1 aligns across 9 bases. Germline values: CDR1 GTSNPN, CDR2 SVGIG (reference sequence). Trimming at V came to 0 bases and at J to 8 bases, leaving 10 bases not matched to a gene. The CDR3 has 15 residues. CDR3 DNA: TGTGCCTGGAGTGTACCCCCAACAGGGGGCGGCGGCTACACCTTC. Amino acids: CAWSVPPTGGGGYTF.